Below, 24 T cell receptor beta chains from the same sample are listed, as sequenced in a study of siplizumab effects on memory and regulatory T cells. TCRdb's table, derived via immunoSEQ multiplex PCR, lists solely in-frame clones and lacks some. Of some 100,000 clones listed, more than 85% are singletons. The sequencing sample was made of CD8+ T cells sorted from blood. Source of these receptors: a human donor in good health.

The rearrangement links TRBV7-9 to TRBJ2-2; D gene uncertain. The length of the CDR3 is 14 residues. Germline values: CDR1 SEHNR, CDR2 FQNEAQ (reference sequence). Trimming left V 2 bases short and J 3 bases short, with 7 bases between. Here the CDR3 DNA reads TGTGCCAGCAGCTTAAACATCTACACCGGGGAGCTGTTTTTT. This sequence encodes CASSLNIYTGELFF.

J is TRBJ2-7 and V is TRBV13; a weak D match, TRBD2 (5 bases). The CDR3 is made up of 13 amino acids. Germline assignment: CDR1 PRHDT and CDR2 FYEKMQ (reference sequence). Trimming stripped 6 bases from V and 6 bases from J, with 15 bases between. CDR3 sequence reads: CASRIETRGEQYF. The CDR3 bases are TGTGCCAGCAGGATAGAAACCCGGGGCGAGCAGTACTTC.

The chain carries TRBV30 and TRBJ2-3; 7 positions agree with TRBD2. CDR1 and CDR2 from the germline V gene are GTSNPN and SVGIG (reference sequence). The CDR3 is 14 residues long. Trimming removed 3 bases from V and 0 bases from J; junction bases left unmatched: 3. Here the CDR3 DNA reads TGTGCCTGGAGAGGTAGCGGGAGCACAGATACGCAGTATTTT. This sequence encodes CAWRGSGSTDTQYF.

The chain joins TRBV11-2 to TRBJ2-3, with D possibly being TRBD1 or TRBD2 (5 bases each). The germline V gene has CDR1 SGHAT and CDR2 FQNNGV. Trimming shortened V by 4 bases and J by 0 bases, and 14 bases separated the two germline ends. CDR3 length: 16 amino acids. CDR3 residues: CASSSEGRSSTDTQYF. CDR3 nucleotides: TGTGCCAGCAGCTCTGAGGGGCGCTCTAGCACAGATACGCAGTATTTT.

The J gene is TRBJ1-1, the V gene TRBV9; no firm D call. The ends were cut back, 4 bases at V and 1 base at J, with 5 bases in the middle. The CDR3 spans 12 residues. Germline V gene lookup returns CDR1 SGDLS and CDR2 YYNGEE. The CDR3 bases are TGTGCCAGCAGCAACAGGAACACTGAAGCTTTCTTT. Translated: CASSNRNTEAFF.

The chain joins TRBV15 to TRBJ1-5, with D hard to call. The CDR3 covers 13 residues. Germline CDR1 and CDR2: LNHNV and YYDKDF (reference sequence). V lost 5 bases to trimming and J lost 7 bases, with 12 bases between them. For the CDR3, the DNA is TGTGCCACCAGCTCAGACTGGAGGCAGCCCCAGCATTTT. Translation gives CATSSDWRQPQHF. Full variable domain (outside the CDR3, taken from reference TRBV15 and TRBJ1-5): DAMVIQNPRYQVTQFGKPVTLSCSQTLNHNVMYWYQQKSSQAPKLLFHYYDKDFNNEADTPDNFQSRRPNTSFCFLDIRSPGLGDTAMYLCATSSDWRQPQHFGDGTRLSIL.

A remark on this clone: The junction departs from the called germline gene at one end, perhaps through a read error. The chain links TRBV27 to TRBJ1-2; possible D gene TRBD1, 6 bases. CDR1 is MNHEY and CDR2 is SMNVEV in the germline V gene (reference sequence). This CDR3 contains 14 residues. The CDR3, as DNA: TGTGCCGGCAGTTTCGGGGGCAAGAACTATGGCTACACCTTC. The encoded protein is CAGSFGGKNYGYTF.

In nucleotides, the CDR3 is TGTGCCAGTAGTATAGCCAGGAATCAGCCCCAGCATTTT. Amino acid sequence: CASSIARNQPQHF. The chain carries TRBV19 and TRBJ1-5, with unresolved D. Trimming shortened V by 1 base and J by 4 bases, and 5 bases separated the two germline ends. The CDR3 is 13 amino acids. CDR1 and CDR2 (germline): LNHDA, SQIVND (reference sequence).

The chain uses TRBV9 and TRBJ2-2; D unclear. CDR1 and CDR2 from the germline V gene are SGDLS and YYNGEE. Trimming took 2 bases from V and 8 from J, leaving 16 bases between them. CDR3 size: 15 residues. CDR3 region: CASSVANKVMGELFF. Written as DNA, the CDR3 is TGTGCCAGCAGCGTGGCTAACAAGGTGATGGGGGAGCTGTTTTTT.

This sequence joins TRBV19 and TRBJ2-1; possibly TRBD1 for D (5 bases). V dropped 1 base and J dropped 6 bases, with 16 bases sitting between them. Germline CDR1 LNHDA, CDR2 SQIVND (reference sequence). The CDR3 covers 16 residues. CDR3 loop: CASSIGTGPFPNEQFF. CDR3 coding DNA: TGTGCCAGTAGTATAGGTACAGGTCCATTCCCCAATGAGCAGTTCTTC.

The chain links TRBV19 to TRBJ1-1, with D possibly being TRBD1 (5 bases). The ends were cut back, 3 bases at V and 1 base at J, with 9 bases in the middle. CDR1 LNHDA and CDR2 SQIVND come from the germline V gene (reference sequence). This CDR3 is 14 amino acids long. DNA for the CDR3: TGTGCCAGTAGTATCGGGACGAGGAACACTGAAGCTTTCTTT. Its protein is CASSIGTRNTEAFF.

CDR3 region: CASMLEGNTEAFF. CDR3 DNA sequence: TGTGCCAGTATGTTAGAGGGTAACACTGAAGCTTTCTTT. This chain joins TRBV19 and TRBJ1-1, with unresolved D. The V end was cut by 7 bases, the J end by 2 bases, with 11 bases between. Germline V gene sequence: CDR1 LNHDA, CDR2 SQIVND (reference sequence). The CDR3 consists of 13 residues.

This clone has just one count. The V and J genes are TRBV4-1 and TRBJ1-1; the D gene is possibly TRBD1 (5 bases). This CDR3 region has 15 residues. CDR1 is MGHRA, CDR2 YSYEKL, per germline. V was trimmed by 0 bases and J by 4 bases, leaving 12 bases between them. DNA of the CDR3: TGCGCCAGCAGCCAAGATTGGGGGGTCGGCACTGAAGCTTTCTTT. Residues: CASSQDWGVGTEAFF.

The DNA for the CDR3 is TGTGCCAGCAGCTCATGGACTAGCTCATGGGGCGATGAGCAGTTCTTC. It codes for CASSSWTSSWGDEQFF. The chain has TRBV11-2 and TRBJ2-1, with TRBD2 matching 8 bases. The V segment lost 4 bases and the J segment 8 bases; nucleotides outside the gene matches: 13. The germline gives CDR1 SGHAT, CDR2 FQNNGV. This CDR3 has 16 amino acids.

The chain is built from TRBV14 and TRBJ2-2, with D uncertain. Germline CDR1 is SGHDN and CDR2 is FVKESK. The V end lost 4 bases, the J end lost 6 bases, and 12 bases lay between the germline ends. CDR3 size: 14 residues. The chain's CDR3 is CASSRLRFAGELFF. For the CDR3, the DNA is TGTGCCAGCAGCCGCTTAAGGTTTGCCGGGGAGCTGTTTTTT.

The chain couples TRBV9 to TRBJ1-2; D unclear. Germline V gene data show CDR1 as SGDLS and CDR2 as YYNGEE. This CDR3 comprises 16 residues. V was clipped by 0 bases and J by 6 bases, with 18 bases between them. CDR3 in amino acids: CASSVETNIPFDGYTF. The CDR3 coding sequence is TGTGCCAGCAGCGTAGAGACGAACATTCCGTTCGATGGCTACACCTTC.

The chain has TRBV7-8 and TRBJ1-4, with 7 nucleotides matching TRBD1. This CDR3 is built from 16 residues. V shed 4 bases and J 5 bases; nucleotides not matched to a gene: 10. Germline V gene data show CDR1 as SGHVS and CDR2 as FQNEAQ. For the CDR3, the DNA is TGTGCCAGCAGCTACCGGTCCGGGACAGAGAATGAAAAACTGTTTTTT. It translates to CASSYRSGTENEKLFF.

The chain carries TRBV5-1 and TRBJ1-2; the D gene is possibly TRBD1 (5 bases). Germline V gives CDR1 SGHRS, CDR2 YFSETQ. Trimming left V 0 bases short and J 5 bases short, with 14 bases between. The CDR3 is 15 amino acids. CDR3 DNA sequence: TGCGCCAGCAGCTTGGAAGGGGATTACCGATATGGCTACACCTTC. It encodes CASSLEGDYRYGYTF.

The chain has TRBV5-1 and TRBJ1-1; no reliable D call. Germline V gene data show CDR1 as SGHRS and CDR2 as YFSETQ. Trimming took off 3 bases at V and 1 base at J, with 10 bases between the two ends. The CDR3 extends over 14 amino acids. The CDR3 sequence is CASSSKAGNTEAFF. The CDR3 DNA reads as TGCGCCAGCAGCTCAAAAGCTGGGAACACTGAAGCTTTCTTT.

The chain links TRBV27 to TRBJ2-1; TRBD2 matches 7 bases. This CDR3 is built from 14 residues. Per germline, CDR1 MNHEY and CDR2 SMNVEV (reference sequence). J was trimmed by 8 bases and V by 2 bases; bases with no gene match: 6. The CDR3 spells CASSLGEGIDEQFF. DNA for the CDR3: TGTGCCAGCAGTTTAGGGGAGGGGATCGATGAGCAGTTCTTC.

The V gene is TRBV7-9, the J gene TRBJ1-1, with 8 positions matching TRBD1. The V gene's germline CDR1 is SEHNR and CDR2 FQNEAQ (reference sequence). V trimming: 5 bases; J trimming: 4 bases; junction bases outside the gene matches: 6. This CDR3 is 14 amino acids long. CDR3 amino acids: CASSPDRGGTEAFF. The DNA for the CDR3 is TGTGCCAGCAGCCCTGACAGGGGTGGCACTGAAGCTTTCTTT.

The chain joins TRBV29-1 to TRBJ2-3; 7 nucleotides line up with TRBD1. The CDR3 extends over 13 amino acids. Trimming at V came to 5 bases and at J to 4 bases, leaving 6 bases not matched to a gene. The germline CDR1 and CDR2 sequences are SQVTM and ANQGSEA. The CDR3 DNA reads TGCAGCGTTTTTCGACAGGGCGCAGATACGCAGTATTTT. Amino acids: CSVFRQGADTQYF.

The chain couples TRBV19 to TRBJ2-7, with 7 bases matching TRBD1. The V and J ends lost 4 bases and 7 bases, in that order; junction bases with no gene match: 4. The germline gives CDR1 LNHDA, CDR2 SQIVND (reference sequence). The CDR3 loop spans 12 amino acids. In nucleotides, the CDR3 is TGTGCCAGTAGTAGGACAGGTCTGGAGCAGTACTTC. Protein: CASSRTGLEQYF.

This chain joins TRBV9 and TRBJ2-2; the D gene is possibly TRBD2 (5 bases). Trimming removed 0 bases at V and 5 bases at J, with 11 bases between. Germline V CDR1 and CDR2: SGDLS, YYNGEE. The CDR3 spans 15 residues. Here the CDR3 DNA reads TGTGCCAGCAGCGTAGAACTAGAAAGAACCGGGGAGCTGTTTTTT. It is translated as CASSVELERTGELFF.